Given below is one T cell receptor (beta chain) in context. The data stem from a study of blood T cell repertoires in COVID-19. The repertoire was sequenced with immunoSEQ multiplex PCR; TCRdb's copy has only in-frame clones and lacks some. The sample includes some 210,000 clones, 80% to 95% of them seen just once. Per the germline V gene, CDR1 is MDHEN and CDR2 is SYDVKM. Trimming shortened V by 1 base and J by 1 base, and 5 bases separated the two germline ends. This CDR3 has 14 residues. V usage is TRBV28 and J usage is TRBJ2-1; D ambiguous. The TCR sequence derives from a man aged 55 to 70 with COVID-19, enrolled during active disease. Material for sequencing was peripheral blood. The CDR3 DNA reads TGTGCCAGCAGTTTATCTAGTTCCTACAATGAGCAGTTCTTC. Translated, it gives CASSLSSSYNEQFF.